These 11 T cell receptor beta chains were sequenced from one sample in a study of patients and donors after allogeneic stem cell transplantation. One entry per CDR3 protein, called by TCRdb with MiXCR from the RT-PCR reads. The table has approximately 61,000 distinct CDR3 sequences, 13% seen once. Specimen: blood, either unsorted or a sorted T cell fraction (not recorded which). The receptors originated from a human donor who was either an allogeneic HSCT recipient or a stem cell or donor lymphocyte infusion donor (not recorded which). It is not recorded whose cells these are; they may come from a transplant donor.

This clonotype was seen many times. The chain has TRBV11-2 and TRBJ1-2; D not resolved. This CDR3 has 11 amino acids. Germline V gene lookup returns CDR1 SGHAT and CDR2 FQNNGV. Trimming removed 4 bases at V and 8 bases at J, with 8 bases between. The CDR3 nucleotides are TGTGCCAGCAGCTCCGCAGGCGGCTACACCTTC. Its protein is CASSSAGGYTF.

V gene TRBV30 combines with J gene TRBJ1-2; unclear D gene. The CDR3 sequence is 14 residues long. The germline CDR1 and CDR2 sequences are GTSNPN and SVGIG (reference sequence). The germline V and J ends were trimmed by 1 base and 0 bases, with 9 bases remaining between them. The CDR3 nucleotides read TGTGCCTGGAGTGGCGAGTTAGCTAACTATGGCTACACCTTC. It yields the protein CAWSGELANYGYTF.

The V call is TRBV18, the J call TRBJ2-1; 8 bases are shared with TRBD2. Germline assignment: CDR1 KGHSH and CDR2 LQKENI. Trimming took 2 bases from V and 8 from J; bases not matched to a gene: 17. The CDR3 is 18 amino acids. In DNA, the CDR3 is TGTGCCAGCTCACCAGTCGTCCTAGCGGGTTCACTGCCGGATGAGCAGTTCTTC. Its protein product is CASSPVVLAGSLPDEQFF.

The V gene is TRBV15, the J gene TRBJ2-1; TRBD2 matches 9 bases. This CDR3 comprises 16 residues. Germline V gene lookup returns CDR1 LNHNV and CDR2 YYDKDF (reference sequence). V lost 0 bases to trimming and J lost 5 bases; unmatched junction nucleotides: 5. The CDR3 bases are TGTGCCACCAGCAGAGATCACGGGACTAGCCACAATGAGCAGTTCTTC. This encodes CATSRDHGTSHNEQFF.

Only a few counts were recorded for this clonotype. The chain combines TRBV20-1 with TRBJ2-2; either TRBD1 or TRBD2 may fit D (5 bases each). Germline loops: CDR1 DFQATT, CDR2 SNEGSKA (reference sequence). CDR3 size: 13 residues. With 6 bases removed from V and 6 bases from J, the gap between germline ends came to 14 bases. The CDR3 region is CSASLGVPGELFF. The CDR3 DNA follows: TGCAGTGCCTCACTAGGGGTCCCCGGGGAGCTGTTTTTT.

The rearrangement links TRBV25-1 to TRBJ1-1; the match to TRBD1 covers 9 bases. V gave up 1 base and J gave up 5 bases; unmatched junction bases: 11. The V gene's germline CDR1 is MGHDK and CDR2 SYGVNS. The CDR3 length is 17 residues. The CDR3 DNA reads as TGTGCCAGCAGTGAATCAAAGGGGGGACAGGGAGGAACTGAAGCTTTCTTT. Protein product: CASSESKGGQGGTEAFF.

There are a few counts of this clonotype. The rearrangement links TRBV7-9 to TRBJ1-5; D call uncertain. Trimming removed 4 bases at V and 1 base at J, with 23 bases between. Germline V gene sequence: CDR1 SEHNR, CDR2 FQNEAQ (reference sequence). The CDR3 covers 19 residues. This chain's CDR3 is CASSSPPSGPLESNQPQHF. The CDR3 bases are TGTGCCAGCAGCTCCCCCCCCTCCGGGCCACTGGAGAGCAATCAGCCCCAGCATTTT.

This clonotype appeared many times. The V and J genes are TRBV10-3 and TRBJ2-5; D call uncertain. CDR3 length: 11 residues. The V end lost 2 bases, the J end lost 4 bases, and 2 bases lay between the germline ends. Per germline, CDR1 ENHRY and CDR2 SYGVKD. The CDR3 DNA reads TGTGCCATCAGTGAGAGAGAGACCCAGTACTTC. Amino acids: CAISERETQYF.

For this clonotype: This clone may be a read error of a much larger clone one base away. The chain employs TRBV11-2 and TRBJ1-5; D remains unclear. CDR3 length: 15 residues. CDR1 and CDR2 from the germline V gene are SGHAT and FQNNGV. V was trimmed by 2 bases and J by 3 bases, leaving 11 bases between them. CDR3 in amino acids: CASSLMARPNQPQHF. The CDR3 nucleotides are TGTGCCAGCAGCTTAATGGCAAGACCCAATCAGCCCCAGCATTTT.

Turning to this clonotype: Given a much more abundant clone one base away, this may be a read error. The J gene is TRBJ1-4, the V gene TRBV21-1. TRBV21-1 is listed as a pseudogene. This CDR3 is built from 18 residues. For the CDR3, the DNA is TGTGCCAGCAGCAAAGAGGGCCTGACATGGCCCCTAGGGGAAAAACTGTTTTTT. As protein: CASSKEGLTWPLGEKLFF.

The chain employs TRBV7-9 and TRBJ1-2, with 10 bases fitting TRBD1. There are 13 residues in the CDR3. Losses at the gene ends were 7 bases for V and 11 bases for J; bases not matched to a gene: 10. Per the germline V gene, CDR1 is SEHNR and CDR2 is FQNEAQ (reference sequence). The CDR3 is CASTRGTGENYTF. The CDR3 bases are TGTGCCAGCACCCGCGGGACAGGGGAAAATTACACCTTC.